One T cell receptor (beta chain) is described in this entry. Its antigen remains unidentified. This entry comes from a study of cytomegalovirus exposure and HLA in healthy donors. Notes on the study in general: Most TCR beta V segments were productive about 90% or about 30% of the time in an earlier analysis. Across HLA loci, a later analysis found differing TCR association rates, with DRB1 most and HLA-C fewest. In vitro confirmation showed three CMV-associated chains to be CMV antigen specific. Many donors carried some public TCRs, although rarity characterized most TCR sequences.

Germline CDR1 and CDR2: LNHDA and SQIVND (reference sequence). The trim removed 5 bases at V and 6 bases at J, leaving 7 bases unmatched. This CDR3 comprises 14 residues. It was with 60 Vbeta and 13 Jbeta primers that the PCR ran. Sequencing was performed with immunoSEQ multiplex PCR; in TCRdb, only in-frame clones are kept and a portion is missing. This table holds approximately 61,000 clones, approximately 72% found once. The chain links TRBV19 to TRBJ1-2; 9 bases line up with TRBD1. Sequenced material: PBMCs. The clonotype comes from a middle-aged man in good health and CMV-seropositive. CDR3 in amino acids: CASSLNRGRDGYTF. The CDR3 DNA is TGTGCCAGTAGTTTGAACAGGGGGCGCGATGGCTACACCTTC.